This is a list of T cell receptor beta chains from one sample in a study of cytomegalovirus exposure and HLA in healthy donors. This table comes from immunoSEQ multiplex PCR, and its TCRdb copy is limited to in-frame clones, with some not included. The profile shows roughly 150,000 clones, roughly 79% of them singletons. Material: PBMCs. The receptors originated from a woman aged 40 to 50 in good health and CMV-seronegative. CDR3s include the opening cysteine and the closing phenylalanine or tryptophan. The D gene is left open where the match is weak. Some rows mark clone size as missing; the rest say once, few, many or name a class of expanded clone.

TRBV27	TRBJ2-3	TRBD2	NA	CASSPRTSSRSDTQYF	TGTGCCAGCAGTCCAAGGACTAGTAGTAGGTCAGATACGCAGTATTTT
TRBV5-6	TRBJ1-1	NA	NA	CASSVRGEAFF	TGTGCCAGCAGCGTGCGGGGTGAAGCTTTCTTT
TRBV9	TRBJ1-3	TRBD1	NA	CASSLRTGLNTIYF	TGTGCCAGCAGCTTACGGACAGGGCTGAACACCATATATTTT
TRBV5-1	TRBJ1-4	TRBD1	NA	CASSLQGVDEKLFF	TGCGCCAGCAGCTTGCAGGGGGTGGATGAAAAACTGTTTTTT
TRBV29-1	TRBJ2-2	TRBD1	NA	CSGAQNRGDTGELFF	TGCAGCGGCGCCCAGAACAGGGGGGACACCGGGGAGCTGTTTTTT
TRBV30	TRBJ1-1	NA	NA	CAWIPGMNTEAFF	TGTGCCTGGATACCCGGGATGAACACTGAAGCTTTCTTT
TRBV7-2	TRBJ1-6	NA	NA	CASSPPSGGRTPLHF	TGTGCCAGCAGCCCGCCGTCGGGGGGCCGGACACCCCTCCACTTT
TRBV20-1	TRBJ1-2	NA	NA	CSARREGGYTF	TGCAGTGCTAGGCGGGAGGGGGGCTACACCTTC
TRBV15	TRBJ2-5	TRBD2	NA	CATSFSGRSRGTQYF	TGTGCCACCAGCTTCAGCGGGAGGTCCAGGGGGACCCAGTACTTC
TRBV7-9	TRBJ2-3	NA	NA	CASSLGSGITDTQYF	TGTGCCAGCAGCTTAGGGTCAGGAATCACAGATACGCAGTATTTT
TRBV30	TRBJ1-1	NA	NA	CAFSQGHTEAFF	TGTGCCTTTTCACAGGGTCACACTGAAGCTTTCTTT
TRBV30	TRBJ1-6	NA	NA	CAWVSRGSPLHF	TGTGCCTGGGTTAGCAGGGGCTCACCCCTCCACTTT
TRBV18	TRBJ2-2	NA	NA	CASSPVVAGELFF	TGTGCCAGCTCACCTGTAGTGGCCGGGGAGCTGTTTTTT
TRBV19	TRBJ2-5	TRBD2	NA	CASSISGLAQETQYF	TGTGCCAGTAGTATATCGGGACTAGCGCAAGAGACCCAGTACTTC
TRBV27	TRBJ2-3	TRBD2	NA	CASSATSGRVEDTQYF	TGTGCCAGCAGTGCGACTAGCGGGAGGGTAGAGGATACGCAGTATTTT
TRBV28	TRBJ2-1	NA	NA	CASRYSSYNEQFF	TGTGCCAGCAGGTATAGCTCCTACAATGAGCAGTTCTTC
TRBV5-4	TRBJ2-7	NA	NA	CASSFGGKGVIGEQYF	TGTGCCAGCAGCTTCGGGGGAAAGGGAGTAATCGGCGAGCAGTACTTC
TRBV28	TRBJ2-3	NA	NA	CASSFLASADTQYF	TGTGCCAGCAGTTTCCTTGCTTCAGCAGATACGCAGTATTTT
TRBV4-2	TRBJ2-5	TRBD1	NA	CASSQEGQGGETQYF	TGTGCCAGCAGCCAGGAGGGACAGGGAGGGGAGACCCAGTACTTC
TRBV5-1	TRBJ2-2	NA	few	CASRLNTGELFF	TGCGCCAGCAGACTGAACACCGGGGAGCTGTTTTTT
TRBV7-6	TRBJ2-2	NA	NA	CASSPSPPTVGGGELFF	TGTGCCAGCAGCCCAAGCCCTCCTACAGTAGGGGGCGGGGAGCTGTTTTTT
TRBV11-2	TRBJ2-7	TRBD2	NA	CASRLAGAYEQYF	TGTGCCAGCAGACTAGCGGGGGCCTACGAGCAGTACTTC
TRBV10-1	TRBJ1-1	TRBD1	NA	CASSEARDRALNTEAFF	TGCGCCAGCAGTGAGGCAAGGGACAGGGCCTTGAACACTGAAGCTTTCTTT
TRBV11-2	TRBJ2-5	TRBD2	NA	CASSLGGRAGETQYF	TGTGCCAGCAGCTTAGGCGGGAGGGCAGGCGAGACCCAGTACTTC
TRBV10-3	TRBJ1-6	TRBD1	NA	CAISDIGQGAGNSPLHF	TGTGCCATCAGTGATATAGGACAGGGGGCAGGTAATTCACCCCTCCACTTT
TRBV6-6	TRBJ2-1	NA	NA	CASGGRGNEQFF	TGTGCCAGCGGCGGCCGTGGTAATGAGCAGTTCTTC
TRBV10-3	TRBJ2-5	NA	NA	CAISELRETQYF	TGTGCCATCAGTGAGTTGAGAGAGACCCAGTACTTC
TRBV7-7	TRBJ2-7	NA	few	CASSLERTAEQYF	TGTGCTAGCAGCTTAGAACGGACTGCCGAGCAGTACTTC
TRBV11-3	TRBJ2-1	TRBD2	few	CASSLTSGRSNEQFF	TGTGCCAGCAGCCTGACTAGCGGGAGGTCGAATGAGCAGTTCTTC
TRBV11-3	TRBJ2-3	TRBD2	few	CASSQGLAGTTDTQYF	TGTGCCAGCAGCCAGGGACTAGCGGGTACCACAGATACGCAGTATTTT
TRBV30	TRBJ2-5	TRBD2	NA	CAWRRAGGRQETQYF	TGTGCCTGGAGACGTGCGGGAGGGAGGCAAGAGACCCAGTACTTC
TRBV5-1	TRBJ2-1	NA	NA	CASSLVTESYNEQFF	TGCGCCAGCAGCTTGGTCACAGAATCCTACAATGAGCAGTTCTTC
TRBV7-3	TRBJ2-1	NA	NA	CASSPKGGLSFNEQFF	TGTGCCAGCAGCCCTAAGGGGGGACTAAGCTTCAATGAGCAGTTCTTC
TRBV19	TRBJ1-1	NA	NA	CASSIEMEYTEAFF	TGTGCCAGTAGTATAGAGATGGAGTACACTGAAGCTTTCTTT
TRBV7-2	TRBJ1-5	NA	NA	CASSLGQGKSEPQHF	TGTGCCAGCAGCTTAGGGCAGGGTAAGAGTGAGCCCCAGCATTTT
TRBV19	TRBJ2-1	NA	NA	CASSIPSVAYNEQFF	TGTGCCAGTAGTATCCCTAGCGTAGCCTACAATGAGCAGTTCTTC
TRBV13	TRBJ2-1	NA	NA	CASSFGSLGYNEQFF	TGTGCCAGCAGCTTCGGGAGTCTCGGCTACAATGAGCAGTTCTTC
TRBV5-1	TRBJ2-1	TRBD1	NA	CASSLQGAYNEQFF	TGCGCCAGCAGCTTGCAGGGGGCTTACAATGAGCAGTTCTTC
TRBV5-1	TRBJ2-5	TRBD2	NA	CASSLAGGLETETQYF	TGCGCCAGCAGCTTGGCCGGGGGACTAGAAACAGAGACCCAGTACTTC
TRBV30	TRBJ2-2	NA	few	CAWSPVGNGELFF	TGTGCCTGGAGCCCGGTGGGCAACGGGGAGCTGTTTTTT
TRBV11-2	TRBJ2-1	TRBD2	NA	CASSRAGREGYEQFF	TGTGCCAGCAGCCGAGCTGGGCGGGAGGGGTATGAGCAGTTCTTC
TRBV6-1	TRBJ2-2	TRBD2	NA	CASGVGRATGELFF	TGTGCCAGCGGGGTGGGGAGGGCAACCGGGGAGCTGTTTTTT
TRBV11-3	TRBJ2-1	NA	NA	CASSLDGSWQFF	TGTGCCAGCAGCTTAGATGGCTCTTGGCAGTTCTTC
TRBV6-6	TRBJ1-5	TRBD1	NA	CASSPGTDQPQHF	TGTGCCAGCAGTCCCGGGACAGATCAGCCCCAGCATTTT
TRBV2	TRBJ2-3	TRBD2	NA	CASSGTSGSSLDTQYF	TGTGCCAGCAGTGGGACTAGCGGGAGTTCATTGGATACGCAGTATTTT
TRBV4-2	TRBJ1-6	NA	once	CASSLAAGTLANSPLHF	TGTGCCAGCAGCCTAGCGGCAGGGACGTTAGCTAATTCACCCCTCCACTTT
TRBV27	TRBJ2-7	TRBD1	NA	CASRFWGGDRAHEQYF	TGTGCCAGCAGGTTCTGGGGGGGGGACAGGGCGCACGAGCAGTACTTC
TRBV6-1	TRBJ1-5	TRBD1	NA	CASSRQGAGNQPQHF	TGTGCCAGCAGTCGACAGGGGGCAGGCAATCAGCCCCAGCATTTT
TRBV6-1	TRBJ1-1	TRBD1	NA	CAAGQQGTEAFF	TGTGCCGCGGGTCAACAGGGGACTGAAGCTTTCTTT
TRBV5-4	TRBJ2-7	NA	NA	CASSFGLVAGDLSPYEQYF	TGTGCCAGCAGTTTTGGGCTCGTGGCGGGCGACCTTAGCCCCTACGAGCAGTACTTC
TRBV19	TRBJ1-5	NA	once	CASSRSSGALNQPQHF	TGTGCCAGTAGTCGTTCTTCAGGGGCCCTCAATCAGCCCCAGCATTTT
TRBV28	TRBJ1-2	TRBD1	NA	CASSPGQGSYGYTF	TGTGCCAGCAGCCCCGGACAGGGGAGCTATGGCTACACCTTC